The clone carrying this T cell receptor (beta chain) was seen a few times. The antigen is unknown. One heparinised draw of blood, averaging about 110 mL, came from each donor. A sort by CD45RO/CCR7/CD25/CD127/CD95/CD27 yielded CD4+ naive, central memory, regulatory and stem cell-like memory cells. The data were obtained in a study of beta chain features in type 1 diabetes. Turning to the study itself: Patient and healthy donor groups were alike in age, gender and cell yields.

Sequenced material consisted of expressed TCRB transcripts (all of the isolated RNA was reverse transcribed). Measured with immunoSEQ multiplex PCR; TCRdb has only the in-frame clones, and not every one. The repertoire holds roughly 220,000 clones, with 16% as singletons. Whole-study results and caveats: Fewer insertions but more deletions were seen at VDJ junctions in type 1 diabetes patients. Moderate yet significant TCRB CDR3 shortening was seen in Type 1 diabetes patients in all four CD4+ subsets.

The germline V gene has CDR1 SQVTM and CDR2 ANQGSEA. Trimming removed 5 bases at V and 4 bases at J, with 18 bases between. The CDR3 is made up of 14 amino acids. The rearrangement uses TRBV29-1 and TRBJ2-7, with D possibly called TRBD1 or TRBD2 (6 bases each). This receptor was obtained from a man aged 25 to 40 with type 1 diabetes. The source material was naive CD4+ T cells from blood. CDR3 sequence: CSVWGAPPSYEQYF. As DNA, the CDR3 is TGCAGCGTTTGGGGGGCCCCCCCCAGTTACGAGCAGTACTTC.